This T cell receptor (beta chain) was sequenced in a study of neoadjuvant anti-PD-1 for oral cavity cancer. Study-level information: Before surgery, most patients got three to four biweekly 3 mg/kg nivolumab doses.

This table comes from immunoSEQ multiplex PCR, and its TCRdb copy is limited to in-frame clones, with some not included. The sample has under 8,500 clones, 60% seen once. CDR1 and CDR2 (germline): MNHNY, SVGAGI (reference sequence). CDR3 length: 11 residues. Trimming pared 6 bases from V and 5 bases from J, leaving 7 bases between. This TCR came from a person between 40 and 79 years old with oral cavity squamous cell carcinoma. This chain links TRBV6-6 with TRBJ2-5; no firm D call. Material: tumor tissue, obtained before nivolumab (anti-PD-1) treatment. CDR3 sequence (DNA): TGTGCCAGCAGCGCGCAGGAGACCCAGTACTTC. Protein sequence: CASSAQETQYF.